This passage covers 21 T cell receptor beta chains from one sample sequenced in a study of blood T cell repertoires in COVID-19. Data came from immunoSEQ multiplex PCR; TCRdb stores just in-frame clones and leaves some out. The sample lists approximately 230,000 clones; around 88% were seen once. Sequencing used peripheral blood. Receptors were obtained from a woman in her thirties with COVID-19, enrolled during active disease.

The chain joins TRBV7-2 to TRBJ2-5; TRBD2 matches 8 bases. Germline CDR1 and CDR2: SGHTA and FQGNSA. The V and J ends lost 5 bases and 5 bases, in that order; junction bases with no gene match: 10. This CDR3 is 15 amino acids long. The CDR3 is CASSLTSGGAETQYF. DNA for the CDR3: TGTGCCAGCAGCCTTACCTCCGGGGGGGCGGAGACCCAGTACTTC.

This clone is a singleton in its sample. The chain has TRBV7-8 and TRBJ2-5; 7 bases fit TRBD2. CDR3 length equals 15 residues. V lost 4 bases and J lost 1; bases outside the gene matches: 6. Germline CDR1 and CDR2: SGHVS and FQNEAQ. The CDR3 loop reads CASSSQRGIQETQYF. The CDR3 DNA sequence: TGTGCCAGCAGCTCCCAGCGGGGCATCCAAGAGACCCAGTACTTC.

In DNA form, the CDR3 reads TGCGCCAGCAGCCCTTCCCTTGACAGGGAAGCTTTCTTT. Its protein is CASSPSLDREAFF. V is TRBV5-1 and J is TRBJ1-1, with D tentatively TRBD1 (6 bases). Germline V gene lookup returns CDR1 SGHRS and CDR2 YFSETQ. This CDR3 is 13 amino acids long. The V end was cut by 4 bases, the J end by 8 bases, with 15 bases between.

The chain couples TRBV24-1 to TRBJ1-2, with 8 positions matching TRBD1. Germline lookup yields CDR1 KGHDR and CDR2 SFDVKD. With 3 bases clipped from V and 8 bases from J, the junction kept 7 bases outside the gene matches. The CDR3 sequence is 14 residues long. The chain's CDR3 is CATSDPGQGKGYTF. For the CDR3, the DNA is TGTGCCACCAGTGATCCCGGACAGGGAAAGGGCTACACCTTC.

The chain joins TRBV5-5 to TRBJ2-2; tentative D call: TRBD1 (6 bases). The ends were cut back, 1 base at V and 6 bases at J, with 10 bases in the middle. Germline loops: CDR1 SGHKS, CDR2 YYEKEE (reference sequence). The CDR3 is 14 residues long. The CDR3 region is CASSLIQGSGELFF. The DNA for the CDR3 is TGTGCCAGCAGCTTGATTCAGGGGTCCGGGGAGCTGTTTTTT.

The chain recombines TRBV6-2 or TRBV6-3 with TRBJ2-3; 9 bases fit TRBD1. J was trimmed by 6 bases and V by 0 bases; bases with no gene match: 7. CDR1 and CDR2 (germline): MNHEY, SVGEGT. This CDR3 is 16 amino acids long. The CDR3 DNA is TGTGCCAGCAGTTACTCCGCGGGACAGGGCCCGGATACGCAGTATTTT. This translates into CASSYSAGQGPDTQYF.

The rearrangement links TRBV7-8 to TRBJ1-6, with D possibly TRBD1 on 6 matching bases. The germline CDR1 and CDR2 sequences are SGHVS and FQNEAQ. V was cut by 0 bases and J by 7 bases, with 13 bases left in between. The CDR3 has 16 residues. CDR3 region: CASSLARGYQNSPLHF. The CDR3 DNA follows: TGTGCCAGCAGCTTAGCCAGGGGCTATCAGAATTCACCCCTCCACTTT.

This rearrangement joins TRBV5-6 to TRBJ2-5, with D tentatively TRBD2 (6 bases). V was cut by 0 bases and J by 3 bases, with 12 bases left in between. The germline V gene has CDR1 SGHDT and CDR2 YYEEEE. The CDR3 has 15 residues. The CDR3 loop is CASSLDGGEKETQYF. The CDR3 region has the DNA TGTGCCAGCAGCTTGGACGGGGGAGAAAAAGAGACCCAGTACTTC. The variable domain in full, completed from reference TRBV5-6 and TRBJ2-5, reads DAGVTQSPTHLIKTRGQQVTLRCSPKSGHDTVSWYQQALGQGPQFIFQYYEEEERQRGNFPDRFSGHQFPNYSSELNVNALLLGDSALYLCASSLDGGEKETQYFGPGTRLLVL.

This clone is a singleton in its sample. The CDR3 nucleotides are TGTGCCAGCAGTTACTCGAACAGGGGCTCTGGAAACACCATATATTTT. Amino acid sequence: CASSYSNRGSGNTIYF. The chain couples TRBV6-6 to TRBJ1-3, with TRBD1 matching 7 bases. V was pared by 0 bases and J by 0 bases, with 2 bases of the junction left unmatched. The germline V gene has CDR1 MNHNY and CDR2 SVGAGI (reference sequence). This CDR3 spans 16 amino acids.

V is TRBV2 and J is TRBJ2-7, with 8 bases lining up with TRBD1. CDR1 and CDR2 (germline): SNHLY, FYNNEI. V shed 6 bases, J shed 2 bases, and the junction held 3 bases outside the gene matches. The CDR3 sequence is 13 residues long. CDR3 loop: CASRLQGAYEQYV. In nucleotides, the CDR3 is TGTGCCAGCAGACTACAGGGGGCCTACGAGCAGTACGTC.

The DNA of the CDR3 is TGCGCCAGCAGCTTGCCTTTGCCGGACATCTATGGCTACACCTTC. Amino acids: CASSLPLPDIYGYTF. The V gene is TRBV5-1, the J gene TRBJ1-2, with a weak D call TRBD1 (5 bases). The CDR3 contains 15 residues. V was cut by 1 base and J by 4 bases, with 14 bases left in between. From germline, CDR1 is SGHRS and CDR2 YFSETQ.

The J gene is TRBJ2-2, the V gene TRBV9; 14 bases agree with TRBD2. Germline values: CDR1 SGDLS, CDR2 YYNGEE. J was trimmed by 1 base and V by 3 bases; bases with no gene match: 5. The CDR3 is made up of 18 amino acids. CDR3 protein: CASSEGLAGVGNTGELFF. The CDR3 DNA reads as TGTGCCAGCAGCGAGGGACTAGCGGGAGTAGGGAACACCGGGGAGCTGTTTTTT.

V gene TRBV6-5 combines with J gene TRBJ2-1, with a weak D call TRBD1 (5 bases). V was shortened by 4 bases and J by 2 bases, with 15 bases between the two germline ends. This CDR3 has 16 residues. CDR1 MNHEY and CDR2 SVGAGI come from the germline V gene. The CDR3 DNA sequence: TGTGCCAGCAGTTCAGGACATTCAAACACCTACAATGAGCAGTTCTTC. It is translated as CASSSGHSNTYNEQFF.

V gene TRBV6-5 combines with J gene TRBJ2-3, with D perhaps matching TRBD1 (5 bases). This CDR3 is built from 14 residues. Trimming pared 2 bases from V and 9 bases from J, leaving 15 bases between. CDR1 and CDR2 (germline): MNHEY, SVGAGI. CDR3 sequence reads: CASSYDRRKGTQYF. The CDR3 DNA is TGTGCCAGCAGTTACGATCGGCGGAAGGGGACGCAGTATTTT.

The chain links TRBV19 to TRBJ1-5, with D tentatively TRBD1 (5 bases). Germline values: CDR1 LNHDA, CDR2 SQIVND (reference sequence). Trimming took 3 bases from V and 0 from J, leaving 15 bases between them. This CDR3 has 17 residues. The CDR3 loop reads CASSILKGFYSNQPQHF. The CDR3 DNA reads as TGTGCCAGTAGTATCCTTAAGGGGTTCTATAGCAATCAGCCCCAGCATTTT.

The rearrangement joins TRBV10-3 to TRBJ1-6; 8 positions match TRBD1. V lost 11 bases and J lost 6; bases outside the gene matches: 9. The length of the CDR3 is 14 residues. Germline V gene sequence: CDR1 ENHRY, CDR2 SYGVKD. The CDR3, as DNA: TGTGCCTCCTCAGGTGACAGGGGTAATTCACCCCTCCACTTT. Translating gives CASSGDRGNSPLHF.

The rearrangement links TRBV5-8 to TRBJ2-7, with D tentatively TRBD2 (7 bases). Germline CDR1 and CDR2: SGHTS and YDEGEE. Trimming removed 1 base from V and 4 bases from J, with 18 bases in between. CDR3 size: 16 residues. The CDR3 here is CASSLNGGPQHYEQYF. The CDR3 DNA sequence: TGTGCCAGCAGCTTGAACGGGGGGCCACAGCATTACGAGCAGTACTTC.

The chain is built from TRBV3-1 (or the pseudogene TRBV3-2) and TRBJ2-2, with D possibly TRBD2 on 5 matching bases. The CDR3 sequence is 14 residues long. Per germline, CDR1 LGHDT and CDR2 YNNKEL (reference sequence). V lost 0 bases to trimming and J lost 7 bases, with 9 bases between them. CDR3 region: CASSQDSRGGELFF. CDR3 in DNA: TGTGCCAGCAGCCAAGATAGTCGGGGCGGGGAGCTGTTTTTT.

The CDR3 DNA sequence: TGTGCCAGCTTGATCAGGGGGGACACTGAAGCTTTCTTT. Amino acids: CASLIRGDTEAFF. The gene calls are TRBV2 and TRBJ1-1; 7 positions match TRBD1. The CDR3 sequence is 13 residues long. J was trimmed by 3 bases and V by 8 bases; bases with no gene match: 6. Germline CDR1 reads SNHLY; CDR2 reads FYNNEI.

A few counts support this clone. The chain is built from TRBV4-3 and TRBJ1-3, with D possibly matching TRBD1 (5 bases). Germline V CDR1 and CDR2: LGHNA, YSLEER. V lost 2 bases and J lost 5, with 13 bases in between. The CDR3 length is 15 residues. CDR3 residues: CASSQRRDLRNTIYF. The CDR3 nucleotides are TGCGCCAGCAGCCAACGGAGGGACCTAAGAAACACCATATATTTT.

CDR3 DNA sequence: TGTGCCAGCAGCGTTTTTGGGGCTAGTGGCTACACCTTC. This encodes CASSVFGASGYTF. The chain couples TRBV9 to TRBJ1-2; D is perhaps TRBD1 (5 bases). The CDR3 length is 13 residues. Germline V gives CDR1 SGDLS, CDR2 YYNGEE. V gave up 2 bases and J gave up 7 bases, with 12 bases separating them.